This T cell receptor beta chain comes out of a study of T cells after yellow fever vaccination. As TCR cDNA was made by 5'RACE template switching, a universal primer site and UMIs were added. TCRdb re-called the 5' RACE reads through MiXCR, storing one row per CDR3 protein. This sample has fewer than 400,000 distinct CDR3 sequences, with around 6.4% found just once. The study's findings and limits: Clones from primary vaccination mostly reappeared after the booster (approximately 95% CD4, around 90% CD8).

Turning to this clonotype: Its antigen is not identified.

There are 18 residues in the CDR3. The V gene is TRBV21-1, the J gene TRBJ2-1; TRBD2 is the table's D call and was not checked against the DNA. TRBV21-1 is flagged as a pseudogene. This clonotype originated in a man aged 25-45 years who received the YFV17D yellow fever vaccine. Specimen: PBMCs, collected 5 days after the yellow fever booster vaccination. The CDR3 DNA reads TGTGCCAGCAGCGCTGGGACTAGCGGGAGAATCGGTTACAATGAGCAGTTCTTC. Amino acid sequence: CASSAGTSGRIGYNEQFF.